This T cell receptor (beta chain) was sequenced in a study of Ad26.COV2.S vaccination and SARS-CoV-2 variants. General study points: Recipients of either vaccine or placebo displayed similar breadth of non-spike TCRs.

Measured with immunoSEQ multiplex PCR; TCRdb has only the in-frame clones, and not every one. The top ten clones hold about 2.7% of a sample with around 450,000 clones, roughly 89% of them seen once. As for treatment: over 15 received Ad26.COV2.S at low or high dose, single or two shots; 5 received placebo; per-sample allocation not given. Samples analyzed were those drawn on day 63 after the first vaccine or placebo injection. Within Boston, the person who donated was an adult of 18-55 years. Note on this clone: Its specificity is unknown.

Deletions cut 6 bases from V and 1 base from J, with 29 bases between. Per the germline V gene, CDR1 is KGHSH and CDR2 is LQKENI. The CDR3 has 20 amino acids. Material: peripheral blood, obtained in a trial of Ad26.COV2.S vaccine versus placebo. The receptor was derived from a person aged 18-60 years who received the Ad26.COV2.S COVID-19 vaccine or a placebo. The chain links TRBV18 to TRBJ2-3; D unresolved. The CDR3 region is CASSGYINPRSARGTDTQYF. The DNA of the CDR3 is TGTGCCAGCTCGGGGTATATTAACCCTAGGAGCGCTCGGGGCACAGATACGCAGTATTTT. The full variable domain, its missing parts supplied by reference TRBV18 and TRBJ2-3, is NAGVMQNPRHLVRRRGQEARLRCSPMKGHSHVYWYRQLPEEGLKFMVYLQKENIIDESGMPKERFSAEFPKEGPSILRIQQVVRGDSAAYFCASSGYINPRSARGTDTQYFGPGTRLTVL.